One and the same sample provided the 12 T cell receptor beta chains below, sequenced in a study of Graves' ophthalmopathy and Graves' hyperthyroidism. The study amplified TCR beta CDR3 regions using RNA transcripts. RT-PCR in the first round used HTBI primers; a second-round multiplex PCR followed. TCRdb processed the multiplex PCR reads anew with MiXCR; each CDR3 protein has one entry. The sample records almost 750,000 distinct CDR3 sequences, approximately 40% being singletons. Sequenced input: peripheral blood. Source of these receptors: an adult man with Graves' ophthalmopathy.

This clonotype occurred many times. The rearrangement uses TRBV7-9 and TRBJ2-7, with D possibly matching TRBD1 (5 bases). CDR1 is SEHNR, CDR2 FQNEAQ, per germline (reference sequence). This CDR3 spans 12 amino acids. V lost 2 bases and J 5 bases, leaving 7 bases between the germline ends. CDR3 in amino acids: CASSLLRDEQYF. CDR3 DNA sequence: TGTGCCAGCAGCTTACTCAGGGACGAGCAGTACTTC.

The chain employs TRBV19 and TRBJ1-6; TRBD1 agrees at 10 bases. The length of the CDR3 is 15 residues. Germline assignment: CDR1 LNHDA and CDR2 SQIVND (reference sequence). Germline trimming cut 6 bases from V and 11 bases from J; bases unmatched to any gene: 10. The CDR3 is CASSRTGTGVTPLHF. The CDR3 DNA sequence: TGTGCCAGTAGCCGGACAGGGACAGGGGTGACACCCCTCCACTTT.

The chain is built from TRBV2 and TRBJ2-5, with TRBD1 as a possible D gene (7 bases). V was trimmed by 5 bases and J by 4 bases, leaving 20 bases between them. From germline, CDR1 is SNHLY and CDR2 FYNNEI. The CDR3 length is 16 residues. CDR3 sequence: CASSYSGGNSRETQYF. In DNA form, the CDR3 reads TGTGCCAGCAGTTACTCAGGGGGGAACTCTCGAGAGACCCAGTACTTC.

The chain carries TRBV7-1 and TRBJ1-1; 10 nucleotides match TRBD1. TRBV7-1 is given ORF status, its function remaining uncertain. This CDR3 is 18 amino acids long. Trimming removed 3 bases from V and 1 base from J; junction bases left unmatched: 11. The chain's CDR3 is CASSSRAGTGARNTEAFF. The CDR3 bases are TGTGCCAGCAGCTCTCGTGCCGGGACAGGGGCCAGGAACACTGAAGCTTTCTTT.

In this sample, this clonotype turned up once. A much larger clone sits a single nucleotide away, making a read error possible. The gene calls are TRBV10-3 and TRBJ2-7, with 7 bases aligning to TRBD2. The CDR3 spans 13 residues. The germline gives CDR1 ENHRY, CDR2 SYGVKD. The junction had 7 bases not matched to a gene; V was cut back by 8 bases and J by 3 bases. The CDR3 DNA reads TGTGCCATCGGCCGGGGGGTAGGCTACGAGCAGTACTTC. Its protein product is CAIGRGVGYEQYF.

V usage is TRBV29-1 and J usage is TRBJ1-5; TRBD1 matches at 11 bases. There are 15 residues in the CDR3. From germline, CDR1 is SQVTM and CDR2 ANQGSEA. The J segment lost 14 bases and the V segment lost 5 bases, leaving 17 bases of the junction unmatched. The CDR3, as DNA: TGCAGCGTTCGACCGGGACAGGGGGTAAAGGCCTACGAGCATTTT. This encodes CSVRPGQGVKAYEHF.

This clonotype was picked up many times. The chain is built from TRBV10-3 and TRBJ2-5, with TRBD1 matching 9 bases. The CDR3 has 15 amino acids. V lost 4 bases and J lost 5; bases outside the gene matches: 8. CDR1 ENHRY and CDR2 SYGVKD come from the germline V gene. CDR3 DNA: TGTGCCATCAGTGCCCGGACAGGGGTGGGGGAGACCCAGTACTTC. Amino acid sequence: CAISARTGVGETQYF.

This sequence joins TRBV15 and TRBJ1-4; possible D gene TRBD1, 5 bases. This CDR3 is built from 15 residues. Trimming cost V 3 bases and J 7 bases, with 15 bases left between them. The V gene's germline CDR1 is LNHNV and CDR2 YYDKDF (reference sequence). For the CDR3, the DNA is TGTGCCACCAGCAGCCCCGGGACTTCTGGTGAAAAACTGTTTTTT. It codes for CATSSPGTSGEKLFF.

Notes on this clonotype: Given a much more abundant clone one base away, this may be a read error. V is TRBV15 and J is TRBJ1-5, with D unresolved. CDR1 and CDR2 (germline): LNHNV, YYDKDF (reference sequence). There are 14 residues in the CDR3. Between the trimmed V and J ends, which lost 7 bases and 0 bases, there was a span of 10 bases. The CDR3 spells CATIKDGSNQPQHF. CDR3 in DNA: TGTGCCACCATAAAAGACGGTAGCAATCAGCCCCAGCATTTT.

In regard to this clonotype: The junction departs from the called germline gene at one end, perhaps through a read error. V usage is TRBV24-1 and J usage is TRBJ1-5, with D possibly being TRBD1 (5 bases). In germline, CDR1 is KGHDR, CDR2 SFDVKD. The CDR3 extends over 14 amino acids. DNA for the CDR3: TGTGCCAGCAGTTACGTAGGAGGGGATCAGCCCCAGCATTTT. Translated: CASSYVGGDQPQHF.

Worth noting for this clonotype: One base away lies a much larger clone, so this may be a sequencing read error. CDR3 nucleotide sequence: TGTGCCATCAGTCTTGGACAGGTTTATGGCTGCACCTTC. As protein: CAISLGQVYGCTF. This chain links TRBV10-3 with TRBJ1-2; 7 nucleotides line up with TRBD1. CDR1 ENHRY and CDR2 SYGVKD come from the germline V gene. The CDR3 is 13 residues long.

The V and J genes are TRBV27 and TRBJ2-7; D is perhaps TRBD1 (6 bases). Germline values: CDR1 MNHEY, CDR2 SMNVEV (reference sequence). The CDR3 loop spans 15 amino acids. Trimming took 6 bases from V and 1 from J, leaving 16 bases between them. CDR3 coding DNA: TGTGCCAGCAGATCCGAAAAGGGGGAGTCCTACGAGCAGTACTTC. Translation: CASRSEKGESYEQYF.